The 14 T cell receptor beta chains in this list originate from one sample, sequenced in a study of blood T cell repertoires in COVID-19. Produced via immunoSEQ multiplex PCR; TCRdb's table is partial and in-frame only. The sample comprises under 200,000 clones, roughly 90% of which are singletons, and about 6.3% rests with the top ten. The sequenced sample consisted of PBMCs or T cells enriched from blood (not recorded which). These receptors were obtained from a woman aged 45-60 years who had recovered from COVID-19.

The J gene is TRBJ1-2, the V gene TRBV6-5; 7 bases align to TRBD1. Germline values: CDR1 MNHEY, CDR2 SVGAGI. The CDR3 has 15 residues. Losses at the gene ends were 4 bases for V and 7 bases for J; bases not matched to a gene: 12. The DNA for the CDR3 is TGTGCCAGCAGTTTTGCCCTTAGACAGGGTGGTGGCTACACCTTC. Encoded protein: CASSFALRQGGGYTF.

The gene calls are TRBV4-1 and TRBJ1-4; D is unresolved. Trimming took off 6 bases at V and 0 bases at J, with 11 bases between the two ends. Germline lookup yields CDR1 MGHRA and CDR2 YSYEKL. The CDR3 contains 15 residues. The CDR3 here is CASSLRSATNEKLFF. The DNA for the CDR3 is TGCGCCAGCAGTCTCCGTTCTGCAACTAATGAAAAACTGTTTTTT.

V and J are TRBV2 and TRBJ1-2; D not certain. Germline V gene sequence: CDR1 SNHLY, CDR2 FYNNEI. The ends were cut back, 4 bases at V and 4 bases at J, with 13 bases in the middle. The CDR3 sequence is 14 residues long. The CDR3, as DNA: TGTGCCAGCAGTGTTTTGGCGGCCCCCTATGGCTACACCTTC. It is translated as CASSVLAAPYGYTF.

J is TRBJ2-1 and V is TRBV4-1; 9 bases are shared with TRBD2. The germline V gene encodes CDR1 MGHRA and CDR2 YSYEKL. J was trimmed by 0 bases and V by 7 bases; bases with no gene match: 7. The CDR3 runs 16 residues. The CDR3 sequence is CASTRSGGSSYNEQFF. The CDR3 DNA sequence: TGCGCCAGCACAAGAAGCGGGGGGAGCTCCTACAATGAGCAGTTCTTC.

The chain uses TRBV29-1 and TRBJ2-1; the D gene is possibly TRBD2 (6 bases). The CDR3 runs to 13 residues. The germline V and J ends were trimmed by 6 bases and 5 bases, with 14 bases remaining between them. Germline CDR1 reads SQVTM; CDR2 reads ANQGSEA. CDR3 in amino acids: CSVARLGNNEQFF. Written as DNA, the CDR3 is TGCAGCGTCGCCCGACTAGGGAACAATGAGCAGTTCTTC.

The genes are TRBV5-4 and TRBJ1-4; 9 bases agree with TRBD1. Trimming cost V 4 bases and J 7 bases; bases outside gene matches: 8. CDR3 length: 15 amino acids. The germline gives CDR1 SGHNT, CDR2 YYREEE (reference sequence). CDR3 DNA: TGTGCCAGCAGCCACGGACAGGGGACGAGTGAAAAACTGTTTTTT. Translated: CASSHGQGTSEKLFF.

The rearrangement links TRBV29-1 to TRBJ1-1, with 9 nucleotides matching TRBD1. Trimming removed 7 bases from V and 5 bases from J; junction bases left unmatched: 11. Per the germline V gene, CDR1 is SQVTM and CDR2 is ANQGSEA. This CDR3 has 14 amino acids. The CDR3 nucleotides read TGCAGCGGTGGACAGGGGTTCGCGCGAACTGAAGCTTTCTTT. Translating gives CSGGQGFARTEAFF.

The V gene is TRBV19, the J gene TRBJ1-3; 7 bases are a match to TRBD1. This CDR3 contains 16 residues. Unmatched junction bases numbered 7, after V lost 5 bases and J lost 0 bases. The germline V gene encodes CDR1 LNHDA and CDR2 SQIVND (reference sequence). As DNA, the CDR3 is TGTGCCAGTAGTTCCCCAGGGGGAACCTCTGGAAACACCATATATTTT. This codes for CASSSPGGTSGNTIYF.

The table lists this clone with a count of one. The chain uses TRBV7-9 and TRBJ2-3, with D perhaps TRBD2 (5 bases). V gave up 2 bases and J gave up 0 bases, with 6 bases separating them. The germline V gene encodes CDR1 SEHNR and CDR2 FQNEAQ (reference sequence). CDR3 length: 14 residues. The CDR3 loop is CASSLRTSTDTQYF. CDR3 nucleotide sequence: TGTGCCAGCAGCTTAAGGACTAGCACAGATACGCAGTATTTT.

The chain employs TRBV11-3 and TRBJ2-3; D not resolved. There are 13 residues in the CDR3. The V and J ends lost 2 bases and 5 bases respectively, with 8 bases between them. CDR1 is SGHNT and CDR2 is YENEEA in the germline V gene. The CDR3 spells CASSLNPGDTQYF. CDR3 DNA: TGTGCCAGCAGCTTAAACCCCGGAGATACGCAGTATTTT.

The chain combines TRBV18 with TRBJ2-2; 8 bases fit TRBD1. Germline V CDR1 and CDR2: KGHSH, LQKENI. The CDR3 runs 14 residues. With 3 bases clipped from V and 5 bases from J, the junction kept 2 bases outside the gene matches. The CDR3 region is CASSPQGATGELFF. The CDR3 DNA follows: TGTGCCAGCTCACCGCAGGGGGCTACCGGGGAGCTGTTTTTT.

V is TRBV5-1 and J is TRBJ2-3; 12 bases are a match to TRBD2. This CDR3 contains 16 residues. CDR1 is SGHRS, CDR2 YFSETQ, per germline. V lost 4 bases to trimming and J lost 1 base; unmatched junction nucleotides: 4. CDR3 protein: CASSPRLAGGTDTQYF. In DNA form, the CDR3 reads TGCGCCAGCAGCCCCCGACTAGCGGGGGGCACAGATACGCAGTATTTT.

This rearrangement joins TRBV7-8 to TRBJ1-6; the D gene is possibly TRBD1 (5 bases). This CDR3 has 15 amino acids. CDR1 is SGHVS, CDR2 FQNEAQ, per germline. The V and J ends lost 1 base and 6 bases respectively, with 10 bases between them. The CDR3 protein is CASSLEGRVNSPLHF. CDR3 DNA: TGTGCCAGCAGCTTAGAAGGCAGGGTTAATTCACCCCTCCACTTT.

This clone was counted a few times. The chain uses TRBV2 and TRBJ1-5; D possibly corresponds to TRBD1 (6 bases). Germline CDR1 SNHLY, CDR2 FYNNEI. This CDR3 comprises 14 residues. The germline V and J ends were trimmed by 6 bases and 7 bases, with 16 bases remaining between them. The CDR3 region has the DNA TGTGCCAGCAGGGTCCGACAGGTTGGGCAGCCCCAGCATTTT. Translated: CASRVRQVGQPQHF. Looking up the rest from reference TRBV2 and TRBJ1-5 gives the full variable domain: EPEVTQTPSHQVTQMGQEVILRCVPISNHLYFYWYRQILGQKVEFLVSFYNNEISEKSEIFDDQFSVERPDGSNFTLKIRSTKLEDSAMYFCASRVRQVGQPQHFGDGTRLSIL.